Shown below are 2 T cell receptor beta chains from a single sample sequenced in a study of post-analysis software for immune sequencing data. Unique molecular identifiers tagged the TCR beta cDNA libraries. One entry per CDR3 protein results from TCRdb running MiXCR on the PCR reads. The data contain 820,000 or so distinct CDR3 sequences, about 57% of them singletons. These receptors have no known antigen. Study observations and caveats: Relative to controls, patients had about five TRBV segments at higher frequency, with TRBV5-6, TRBV5-1 and TRBV20-1 among these.

The sequenced material came from blood. These receptors were obtained from a girl aged 10 to 17 with multiple sclerosis.

The chain couples TRBV12-3 or TRBV12-4 to TRBJ2-7; D is perhaps TRBD2 (6 bases). The CDR3 runs to 16 residues. V lost 3 bases to trimming and J lost 5 bases, with 20 bases between them. CDR3 in DNA: TGTGCCAGCAGTTTGATGGGGGGAGGTCTTTTCGACGAGCAGTACTTC. As protein: CASSLMGGGLFDEQYF.

The J gene is TRBJ2-7, the V gene TRBV27, with D unresolved. CDR1 and CDR2 (germline): MNHEY, SMNVEV (reference sequence). The CDR3 length is 14 residues. V was trimmed by 4 bases and J by 4 bases, leaving 14 bases between them. The CDR3 here is CASSYSASGYEQYF. CDR3 nucleotides: TGTGCCAGCAGTTACTCGGCGTCCGGTTACGAGCAGTACTTC.